This is a list of T cell receptor beta chains from one sample in a study of OX40 agonist ivuxolimab in advanced cancers. TCRdb keeps only in-frame clones here, not all; method: immunoSEQ multiplex PCR. The repertoire has 55,000 to 70,000 clones, 84% of them found once; the top ten carry 4.6%. Sequencing was performed on CD4+ or CD8+ T cells sorted from blood, taken in a trial of the OX40 agonist ivuxolimab. The receptors were gathered from an adult with an advanced solid tumor such as melanoma, head and neck, liver or kidney cancer. The CDR3 runs from the conserved cysteine through the conserved F or W. A D gene is named only where the DNA matches it firmly. A row's size may be missing; if present it is once, few, many or a size class.

v_call,j_call,clone_size,d_call,cdr3_aa,cdr3_nt
TRBV6-5,TRBJ1-5,.,.,CASRAGGGNQPQHF,TGTGCCAGCAGAGCCGGGGGAGGCAATCAGCCCCAGCATTTT
TRBV6-1,TRBJ1-5,.,TRBD1,CASAGQGFQPQHF,TGTGCCAGCGCGGGACAGGGCTTTCAGCCCCAGCATTTT
TRBV7-8,TRBJ2-7,.,.,CASSFDIREQYF,TGTGCCAGCAGCTTCGATATTCGCGAGCAGTACTTC
TRBV2,TRBJ2-7,.,TRBD1,CASSRTGETYEQYF,TGTGCCAGCAGTAGGACAGGGGAGACCTACGAGCAGTACTTC
TRBV7-3,TRBJ2-5,.,.,CASSLGSSSAQETQYF,TGTGCCAGCAGTCTGGGGAGCTCTAGCGCTCAAGAGACCCAGTACTTC
TRBV30,TRBJ1-1,.,.,CAWSGARANTEAFF,TGTGCCTGGAGTGGGGCGCGGGCGAACACTGAAGCTTTCTTT
TRBV4-1,TRBJ2-7,.,TRBD1,CASSQHGQGANEQYF,TGCGCCAGCAGCCAACACGGACAGGGGGCTAATGAGCAGTACTTC
TRBV7-9,TRBJ2-7,.,TRBD1,CASSFRTGGYEQYF,TGTGCCAGCAGCTTCCGGACAGGAGGCTACGAGCAGTACTTC
TRBV13,TRBJ1-2,.,TRBD1,CASSLGTGYTLYGYTF,TGTGCCAGCAGCTTAGGGACAGGGTATACCCTCTATGGCTACACCTTC
TRBV9,TRBJ2-7,few,TRBD2,CASSEHGTSGSSEQYF,TGTGCCAGCAGCGAACACGGGACTAGCGGGAGTAGTGAGCAGTACTTC
TRBV6-6,TRBJ2-7,.,TRBD2,CASSLSGRSYEQYF,TGTGCCAGCAGCCTTAGCGGGAGGTCCTACGAGCAGTACTTC
TRBV4-1,TRBJ2-1,.,TRBD1,CASSRFGRQGGYNEQFF,TGCGCCAGCAGCCGATTCGGAAGACAGGGGGGTTACAATGAGCAGTTCTTC
TRBV2,TRBJ2-1,.,.,CASSEWGGGSSYNEQFF,TGTGCCAGCAGTGAATGGGGCGGGGGCAGCTCCTACAATGAGCAGTTCTTC
TRBV10-3,TRBJ1-5,.,.,CAISESGGNQPQHF,TGTGCCATCAGTGAGTCGGGAGGGAACCAGCCCCAGCATTTT
TRBV12-2,TRBJ2-6,.,.,CASRLVGRISSGANVLTF,TGTGCAAGTCGCTTAGTTGGCAGGATCAGCTCTGGGGCCAACGTCCTGACTTTC
TRBV7-8,TRBJ2-3,.,.,CASSTDTGWTDTQYF,TGTGCCAGCAGCACGGACACCGGCTGGACAGATACGCAGTATTTT
TRBV6-5,TRBJ1-3,.,.,CASSPDRRSGNTIYF,TGTGCCAGCAGTCCCGACAGGCGCTCTGGAAACACCATATATTTT
TRBV18,TRBJ1-5,few,.,CASSPEGDQPQHF,TGTGCCAGCTCACCCGAAGGGGATCAGCCCCAGCATTTT
TRBV18,TRBJ2-7,.,TRBD1,CASSGTGTDYEQYF,TGTGCCAGCTCAGGAACCGGGACAGACTACGAGCAGTACTTC
TRBV30,TRBJ2-2,.,.,CACSRGGLNTGELFF,TGTGCCTGCAGCAGGGGGGGACTTAACACCGGGGAGCTGTTTTTT
TRBV5-1,TRBJ1-6,.,.,CASSLAGGGFDSPLHF,TGCGCCAGCAGCTTGGCCGGTGGGGGTTTTGATTCACCCCTCCACTTT
TRBV5-4,TRBJ1-6,.,.,CASSLAQQGQNSPLHF,TGTGCCAGCAGCTTGGCCCAACAGGGACAAAATTCACCCCTCCACTTT
TRBV6-1,TRBJ1-5,.,.,CASSGQVGDQPQHF,TGTGCCAGCAGTGGGCAGGTAGGGGATCAGCCCCAGCATTTT
TRBV10-3,TRBJ1-1,few,.,CAISAQDPKAEAFF,TGTGCCATCAGTGCCCAGGACCCCAAGGCTGAAGCTTTCTTT
TRBV18,TRBJ2-3,.,TRBD1,CASSTGQGSTDTQYF,TGTGCCAGCTCAACTGGACAGGGTAGCACAGATACGCAGTATTTT
TRBV2,TRBJ2-3,.,.,CASSAARSVTDTQYF,TGTGCCAGCAGTGCGGCCCGATCAGTTACAGATACGCAGTATTTT
TRBV11-3,TRBJ1-1,.,.,CASSPTRGSTEAFF,TGTGCCAGCAGCCCTACGAGGGGAAGCACTGAAGCTTTCTTT
TRBV29-1,TRBJ2-1,.,.,CSGITENSYNEQFF,TGCAGCGGAATAACAGAAAACTCCTACAATGAGCAGTTCTTC
TRBV11-1,TRBJ2-3,.,TRBD2,CASSLGGRGEDTQYF,TGTGCCAGCAGCTTGGGCGGGAGGGGGGAAGATACGCAGTATTTT
TRBV2,TRBJ2-5,once,.,CASTEGVATVQYF,TGTGCCTCCACTGAGGGGGTAGCGACCGTGCAGTACTTC
TRBV7-9,TRBJ2-3,.,.,CASSLGAGYTDTQYF,TGTGCCAGCAGCTTGGGGGCAGGATACACAGATACGCAGTATTTT
TRBV7-9,TRBJ1-1,once,TRBD1,CASRTGTGNTEAFF,TGTGCCAGCAGAACCGGGACAGGGAACACTGAAGCTTTCTTT
TRBV7-8,TRBJ2-2,.,TRBD1,CASSLRGQGTGRTGELFF,TGTGCCAGCAGCTTAAGAGGGCAAGGGACAGGGCGCACCGGGGAGCTGTTTTTT
TRBV6-1,TRBJ1-5,.,.,CASTPVRNQPQHF,TGTGCCAGCACCCCGGTCCGCAATCAGCCCCAGCATTTT
TRBV4-1,TRBJ2-1,.,TRBD1,CASSQDTGGAAYNEQFF,TGCGCCAGCAGCCAAGATACAGGGGGTGCTGCCTACAATGAGCAGTTCTTC
TRBV2,TRBJ2-1,.,TRBD2,CANERDRYNEQFF,TGTGCCAATGAGCGGGACCGCTACAATGAGCAGTTCTTC
TRBV11-2,TRBJ2-3,once,.,CASSYRQGTDTQYF,TGTGCCAGCAGCTATAGACAGGGCACAGATACGCAGTATTTT
TRBV28,TRBJ1-6,few,.,CASSPAGGEDNSPLHF,TGTGCCAGCAGTCCAGCGGGGGGGGAAGATAATTCACCCCTCCACTTT
TRBV27,TRBJ2-1,.,.,CASHREGKGKNEQFF,TGTGCCAGTCACCGGGAAGGTAAAGGGAAAAATGAGCAGTTCTTC
TRBV4-1,TRBJ2-3,.,.,CASSQAPLALPTDTQYF,TGCGCCAGCAGCCAAGCCCCTCTAGCGCTACCCACAGATACGCAGTATTTT
TRBV2,TRBJ2-5,.,TRBD1,CASSERGQGRTGAQETQYF,TGTGCCAGCAGTGAAAGGGGGCAGGGAAGGACAGGGGCGCAAGAGACCCAGTACTTC
TRBV15,TRBJ1-4,.,TRBD1,CATSSGGTGRFSNEKLFF,TGTGCCACCAGCAGTGGCGGGACAGGGAGGTTCTCTAATGAAAAACTGTTTTTT